Following are 19 T cell receptor beta chains from one sample sequenced in a study of T cells in Graves' hyperthyroidism and ophthalmopathy. Template material for amplifying TCR beta CDR3 regions consisted of RNA transcripts. The study used the HTBI primer set for a first-round RT-PCR of the TCR CDR3. TCRdb redid the calling of the multiplex PCR reads with MiXCR, one entry per CDR3 protein. The sample includes more than 300,000 distinct CDR3 sequences, less than 20% seen only once; the top ten take 35% to 45%. What was sequenced was blood. These receptors originate from a man aged 18 to 29 with Graves' ophthalmopathy.

This clonotype was observed at least ten times. This chain uses TRBV3-1 with TRBJ1-4; no reliable D call. Germline V gene data show CDR1 as LGHDT and CDR2 as YNNKEL (reference sequence). The CDR3 has 13 residues. V was pared by 1 base and J by 8 bases, with 8 bases between. For the CDR3, the DNA is TGTGCCAGCAGCCAAGTTCGTGGCGAAAAACTGTTTTTT. Amino acid sequence: CASSQVRGEKLFF. The entire variable domain, with the rest obtained from reference TRBV3-1 and TRBJ1-4, is as follows: DTAVSQTPKYLVTQMGNDKSIKCEQNLGHDTMYWYKQDSKKFLKIMFSYNNKELIINETVPNRFSPKSPDKAHLNLHINSLELGDSAVYFCASSQVRGEKLFFGSGTQLSVL.

This rearrangement joins TRBV5-1 to TRBJ1-1; D is uncertain. CDR1 SGHRS and CDR2 YFSETQ come from the germline V gene. The CDR3 covers 14 residues. V lost 3 bases and J 4 bases, leaving 13 bases between the germline ends. CDR3 loop: CASSYQLGSTEAFF. CDR3 sequence (DNA): TGCGCCAGCAGCTACCAATTGGGGAGCACTGAAGCTTTCTTT. Full variable domain (outside the CDR3, taken from reference TRBV5-1 and TRBJ1-1): KAGVTQTPRYLIKTRGQQVTLSCSPISGHRSVSWYQQTPGQGLQFLFEYFSETQRNKGNFPGRFSGRQFSNSRSEMNVSTLELGDSALYLCASSYQLGSTEAFFGQGTRLTVV.

There are many counts of this clonotype. The chain has TRBV7-9 and TRBJ1-1; 8 bases map to TRBD1. Germline V gives CDR1 SEHNR, CDR2 FQNEAQ (reference sequence). This CDR3 contains 14 residues. J lost 5 bases, V lost 4 bases, and 6 bases had no gene match. The CDR3 loop reads CASSSGGSRTEAFF. The CDR3 region has the DNA TGTGCCAGCAGCTCAGGGGGCAGTAGAACTGAAGCTTTCTTT.

The sample holds a few counts of this clonotype. The genes are TRBV10-3 and TRBJ2-3, with 10 positions matching TRBD2. Losses at the gene ends were 4 bases for V and 5 bases for J; bases not matched to a gene: 3. The germline gives CDR1 ENHRY, CDR2 SYGVKD. The CDR3 totals 14 residues. The CDR3 DNA reads TGTGCCATCAGTGGGACTAGCGGTAAAGATACGCAGTATTTT. Protein product: CAISGTSGKDTQYF.

This clonotype occurred many times. The chain uses TRBV5-1 and TRBJ1-6, with 7 bases that match TRBD1. Germline trimming cut 4 bases from V and 3 bases from J; bases unmatched to any gene: 13. CDR1 is SGHRS, CDR2 YFSETQ, per germline. This CDR3 is built from 18 residues. CDR3: CASSPEGQRSLYNSPLHF. The DNA of the CDR3 is TGCGCCAGCAGCCCGGAGGGACAGAGGTCCCTCTATAATTCACCCCTCCACTTT.

In its sample, this clonotype was seen many times. The rearrangement uses TRBV6-1 and TRBJ2-5, with 11 bases lining up with TRBD2. The CDR3 consists of 15 residues. Trimming removed 7 bases from V and 2 bases from J; junction bases left unmatched: 6. Germline V gives CDR1 MNHNS, CDR2 SASEGT. The CDR3 is CASKATSGIQETQYF. In DNA, the CDR3 is TGTGCCAGCAAGGCGACTAGCGGGATACAAGAGACCCAGTACTTC.

Comment on this clonotype: The CDR3 carries no conserved terminal phenylalanine or tryptophan, so it likely arises from a read error. The J gene is TRBJ1-1, the V gene TRBV3-1; TRBD1 matches 7 bases. Germline CDR1 and CDR2: LGHDT and YNNKEL (reference sequence). The CDR3 is 14 residues long. V trimming: 4 bases; J trimming: 1 base; junction bases outside the gene matches: 3. CDR3: CASSPRDRNTEAFL. CDR3 bases: TGTGCCAGCAGCCCTCGGGACAGGAACACTGAAGCTTTCCTT.

This clonotype appeared many times. V and J are TRBV7-6 and TRBJ2-7; 7 bases are a match to TRBD1. Germline V gene lookup returns CDR1 SGHVS and CDR2 FNYEAQ. V lost 7 bases, J lost 6 bases, and 9 bases stayed unmatched. This CDR3 region has 13 residues. CDR3: CASTPRAGGEQYF. As DNA, the CDR3 is TGTGCCAGCACCCCTCGGGCAGGGGGCGAGCAGTACTTC.

The J gene is TRBJ2-1, the V gene TRBV28; 11 nucleotides match TRBD2. V shed 2 bases, J shed 10 bases, and the junction held 4 bases outside the gene matches. The CDR3 is 14 residues long. Germline-derived CDR1 and CDR2 are MDHEN and SYDVKM. This chain's CDR3 is CASSLTSGSWEQFF. CDR3 bases: TGTGCCAGCAGTTTAACTAGCGGGAGTTGGGAGCAGTTCTTC.

This clonotype was picked up many times. In nucleotides, the CDR3 is TGTGCCAGCAGCCCTATCACAGCCCCCTATGGCTACACCTTC. Encoded protein: CASSPITAPYGYTF. The rearrangement links TRBV7-8 to TRBJ1-2, with D unclear. This CDR3 has 14 amino acids. Germline CDR1 is SGHVS and CDR2 is FQNEAQ. V was trimmed by 5 bases and J by 4 bases, leaving 14 bases between them.

J is TRBJ1-1 and V is TRBV10-3; tentative D call: TRBD1 (5 bases). The V end lost 11 bases, the J end lost 2 bases, and 9 bases lay between the germline ends. The CDR3 extends over 11 amino acids. Looked up from germline, CDR1 is ENHRY and CDR2 is SYGVKD. DNA for the CDR3: TGTGCCGTCCAGGGAAACACTGAAGCTTTCTTT. Its protein is CAVQGNTEAFF.

This clonotype was counted many times. This chain uses TRBV20-1 with TRBJ1-2; D is perhaps TRBD1 (6 bases). V was trimmed by 3 bases and J by 8 bases, leaving 16 bases between them. The CDR3 is 13 residues long. From germline, CDR1 is DFQATT and CDR2 SNEGSKA (reference sequence). The CDR3 nucleotides are TGCAGTGCTAGGGCCGGGGCAGGGGACGGCTACACCTTC. Translation: CSARAGAGDGYTF.

Turning to this clonotype: This may stem from a read error, because a much larger clone lies one nucleotide away. The chain has TRBV29-1 and TRBJ1-4, with D possibly being TRBD1 (6 bases). The V end lost 5 bases, the J end lost 7 bases, and 14 bases lay between the germline ends. This CDR3 has 13 residues. The germline V gene has CDR1 SQVTM and CDR2 ANQGSEA. CDR3 amino acids: CSVWTVGGEKLFF. CDR3 coding DNA: TGCAGCGTTTGGACAGTGGGCGGTGAAAAACTGTTTTTT.

This clonotype was observed at least ten times. The chain employs TRBV5-6 and TRBJ2-1; D remains unclear. The V end was cut by 0 bases, the J end by 6 bases, with 13 bases between. Germline V gene lookup returns CDR1 SGHDT and CDR2 YYEEEE. CDR3 length equals 15 residues. In nucleotides, the CDR3 is TGTGCCAGCAGCTTGGTCGGTACGGCCCCCAATGAGCAGTTCTTC. Translating it yields CASSLVGTAPNEQFF.

The rearrangement links TRBV14 to TRBJ2-1; D may be TRBD2 (5 bases). Trimming took off 0 bases at V and 3 bases at J, with 9 bases between the two ends. Germline assignment: CDR1 SGHDN and CDR2 FVKESK. CDR3 length: 15 residues. CDR3 residues: CASSQEHGDYNEQFF. For the CDR3, the DNA is TGTGCCAGCAGCCAAGAACACGGGGACTACAATGAGCAGTTCTTC.

The chain uses TRBV5-1 and TRBJ1-2; 8 bases line up with TRBD1. With 0 bases clipped from V and 1 base from J, the junction kept 2 bases outside the gene matches. Germline loops: CDR1 SGHRS, CDR2 YFSETQ. The CDR3 is 15 amino acids. The chain's CDR3 is CASSLGDRGNYGYTF. Here the CDR3 DNA reads TGCGCCAGCAGCTTGGGAGACAGGGGTAACTATGGCTACACCTTC.

On this clonotype itself: With a much larger clone just one base away, this may be a read error. V is TRBV3-1 and J is TRBJ2-7; D uncertain. This CDR3 region has 13 residues. The V end lost 1 base, the J end lost 6 bases, and 10 bases lay between the germline ends. CDR1 is LGHDT and CDR2 is YNNKEL in the germline V gene (reference sequence). CDR3 DNA sequence: TGTGCCAGCAGCCAAGTCAGAGGCTGCGAGCAGTACTTC. It encodes CASSQVRGCEQYF.

The V gene is TRBV7-9, the J gene TRBJ1-1, with no clear D. Trimming removed 5 bases from V and 6 bases from J, with 7 bases in between. CDR1 and CDR2 from the germline V gene are SEHNR and FQNEAQ (reference sequence). The CDR3 spans 11 residues. The CDR3 region is CASSPPPEAFF. The CDR3 bases are TGTGCCAGCAGCCCGCCTCCTGAAGCTTTCTTT.

This clonotype was observed at least ten times. The chain couples TRBV12-3 or TRBV12-4 to TRBJ2-5; no clear D. V was trimmed by 6 bases and J by 5 bases, leaving 13 bases between them. CDR3 size: 13 residues. The CDR3 DNA reads as TGTGCCAGCAGCCCGAAGCGAGTCGAGACCCAGTACTTC. Protein product: CASSPKRVETQYF.